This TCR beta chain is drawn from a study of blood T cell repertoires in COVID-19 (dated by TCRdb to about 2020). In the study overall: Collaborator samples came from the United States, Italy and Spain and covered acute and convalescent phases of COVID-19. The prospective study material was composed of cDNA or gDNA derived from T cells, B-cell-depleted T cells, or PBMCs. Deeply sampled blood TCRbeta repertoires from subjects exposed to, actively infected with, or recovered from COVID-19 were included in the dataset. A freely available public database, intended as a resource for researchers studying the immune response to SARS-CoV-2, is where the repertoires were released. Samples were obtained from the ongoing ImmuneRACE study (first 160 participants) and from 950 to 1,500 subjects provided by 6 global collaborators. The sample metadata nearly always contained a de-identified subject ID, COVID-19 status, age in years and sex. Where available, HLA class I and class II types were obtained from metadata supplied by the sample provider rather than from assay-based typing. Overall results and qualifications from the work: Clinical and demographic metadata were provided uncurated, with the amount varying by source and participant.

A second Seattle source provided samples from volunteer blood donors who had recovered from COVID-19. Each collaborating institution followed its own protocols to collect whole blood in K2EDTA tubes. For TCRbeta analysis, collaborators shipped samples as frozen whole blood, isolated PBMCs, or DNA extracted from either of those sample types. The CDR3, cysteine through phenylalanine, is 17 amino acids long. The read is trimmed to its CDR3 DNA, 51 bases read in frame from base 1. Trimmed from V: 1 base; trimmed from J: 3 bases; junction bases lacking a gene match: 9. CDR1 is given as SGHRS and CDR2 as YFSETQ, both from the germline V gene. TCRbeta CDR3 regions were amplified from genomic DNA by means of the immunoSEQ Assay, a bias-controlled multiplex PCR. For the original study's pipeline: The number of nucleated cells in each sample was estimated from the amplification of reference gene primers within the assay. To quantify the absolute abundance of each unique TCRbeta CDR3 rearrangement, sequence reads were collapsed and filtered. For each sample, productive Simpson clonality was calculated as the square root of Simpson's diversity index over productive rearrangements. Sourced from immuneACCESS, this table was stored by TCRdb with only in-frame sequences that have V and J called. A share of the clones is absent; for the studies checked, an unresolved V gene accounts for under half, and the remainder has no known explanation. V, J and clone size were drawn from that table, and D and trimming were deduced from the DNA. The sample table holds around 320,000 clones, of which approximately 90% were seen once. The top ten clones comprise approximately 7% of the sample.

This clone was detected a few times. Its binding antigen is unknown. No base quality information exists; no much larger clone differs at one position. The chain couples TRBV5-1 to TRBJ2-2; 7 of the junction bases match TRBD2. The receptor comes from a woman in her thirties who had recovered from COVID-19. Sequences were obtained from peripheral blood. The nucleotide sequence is TGCGCCAGCAGCTTGCTTGGCGGGGGTGCAGACACCGGGGAGCTGTTTTTT. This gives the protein CASSLLGGGADTGELFF.